This T cell receptor beta chain was documented in a study of blood T cell repertoires in COVID-19. In the study overall: Both acute and convalescent COVID-19 samples were obtained from the United States, Italy and Spain.

Here immunoSEQ multiplex PCR was the method, and the copy in TCRdb shows in-frame clones only, minus some. Altogether 95,000 to 150,000 clones are present, about 89% being singletons, with the ten largest covering almost 30%. Trimming cost V 4 bases and J 3 bases; bases outside gene matches: 11. The CDR3 covers 16 residues. In germline, CDR1 is MDHEN, CDR2 SYDVKM. This chain links TRBV28 with TRBJ2-7, with 8 bases aligning to TRBD2. Sequences were obtained from peripheral blood. The sequence derives from a woman aged 70-85 years with acute or convalescent COVID-19. CDR3 DNA sequence: TGTGCCAGCAGTTCCAATCAACAGCGGGGGAGCTACGAGCAGTACTTC. Its protein product is CASSSNQQRGSYEQYF. The full variable domain, in which reference TRBV28 and TRBJ2-7 provide the parts outside the CDR3, is DVKVTQSSRYLVKRTGEKVFLECVQDMDHENMFWYRQDPGLGLRLIYFSYDVKMKEKGDIPEGYSVSREKKERFSLILESASTNQTSMYLCASSSNQQRGSYEQYFGPGTRLTVT.